These T cell receptor beta chains were read from a single sample in a study of blood T cell repertoires in COVID-19. Profiling relied on immunoSEQ multiplex PCR, and the TCRdb table lists in-frame clones only, not all of them. In the table there are 95,000 to 120,000 clones, about four fifths of which are singletons. Input material: peripheral blood. These receptors were obtained from a woman between 70 and 85 years old with acute or convalescent COVID-19. Each CDR3 is given with its conserved first and last residue. The order of the fields is D gene, CDR3 length, J gene, clone size, V gene, CDR3 protein, CDR3 DNA. D genes are given only for firm matches. The listing skips clone size in some rows; elsewhere it reads once, few, many or a size class.

D gene: TRBD1
CDR3 length: 16
J gene: TRBJ2-7
clone size: .
V gene: TRBV6-2/TRBV6-3
CDR3 protein: CASRYSPGTGYYEQYF
CDR3 DNA: TGTGCCAGCAGGTACTCCCCCGGGACAGGGTACTACGAGCAGTACTTC

D gene: TRBD2
CDR3 length: 14
J gene: TRBJ2-2
clone size: .
V gene: TRBV2
CDR3 protein: CASRPGTSGGELFF
CDR3 DNA: TGTGCCAGCAGACCCGGGACTAGTGGCGGGGAGCTGTTTTTT

D gene: .
CDR3 length: 15
J gene: TRBJ2-3
clone size: .
V gene: TRBV5-1
CDR3 protein: CASSLVGTSTDTQYF
CDR3 DNA: TGCGCCAGCAGCTTGGTCGGGACTAGCACAGATACGCAGTATTTT

D gene: .
CDR3 length: 14
J gene: TRBJ1-2
clone size: few
V gene: TRBV7-9
CDR3 protein: CASSLRQDYYGYTF
CDR3 DNA: TGTGCCAGCAGCTTAAGGCAGGACTACTATGGCTACACCTTC

D gene: TRBD1
CDR3 length: 17
J gene: TRBJ2-2
clone size: .
V gene: TRBV24-1
CDR3 protein: CATSVEGTGGAGGELFF
CDR3 DNA: TGTGCCACCAGTGTGGAAGGGACAGGGGGCGCAGGCGGGGAGCTGTTTTTT

D gene: .
CDR3 length: 16
J gene: TRBJ2-1
clone size: .
V gene: TRBV7-3
CDR3 protein: CASSLNTGTAGGEQFF
CDR3 DNA: TGTGCCAGCAGCTTAAATACCGGGACGGCCGGGGGTGAGCAGTTCTTC

D gene: .
CDR3 length: 14
J gene: TRBJ1-6
clone size: .
V gene: TRBV27
CDR3 protein: CASSLPGVDSPLHF
CDR3 DNA: TGTGCCAGCAGTTTACCAGGGGTGGATTCACCCCTCCACTTT

D gene: .
CDR3 length: 16
J gene: TRBJ1-5
clone size: .
V gene: TRBV28
CDR3 protein: CASSLNNRAGNQPQHF
CDR3 DNA: TGTGCCAGCAGTTTAAATAACAGGGCTGGCAATCAGCCCCAGCATTTT

D gene: .
CDR3 length: 13
J gene: TRBJ1-1
clone size: .
V gene: TRBV3-1/TRBV3-2
CDR3 protein: CASSLQENTEAFF
CDR3 DNA: TGTGCCAGCAGCCTACAGGAGAACACTGAAGCTTTCTTT

D gene: .
CDR3 length: 14
J gene: TRBJ1-2
clone size: .
V gene: TRBV27
CDR3 protein: CASSLSGQGYGYTF
CDR3 DNA: TGTGCCAGCAGTTTATCGGGGCAGGGGTATGGCTACACCTTC

D gene: .
CDR3 length: 13
J gene: TRBJ1-5
clone size: few
V gene: TRBV6-2/TRBV6-3
CDR3 protein: CASSYTGHQPQHF
CDR3 DNA: TGTGCCAGCAGTTACACAGGGCATCAGCCCCAGCATTTT

D gene: .
CDR3 length: 15
J gene: TRBJ1-2
clone size: .
V gene: TRBV28
CDR3 protein: CASSLSLGARYGYTF
CDR3 DNA: TGTGCCAGCAGTTTATCTCTAGGGGCCAGGTATGGCTACACCTTC

D gene: .
CDR3 length: 12
J gene: TRBJ1-2
clone size: .
V gene: TRBV28
CDR3 protein: CASSLQGYGYTF
CDR3 DNA: TGTGCCAGCAGTTTACAGGGTTATGGCTACACCTTC

D gene: TRBD1
CDR3 length: 14
J gene: TRBJ1-2
clone size: once
V gene: TRBV13
CDR3 protein: CASSLGQRTYGYTF
CDR3 DNA: TGTGCCAGCAGCTTGGGACAGCGTACTTATGGCTACACCTTC

D gene: .
CDR3 length: 11
J gene: TRBJ1-2
clone size: .
V gene: TRBV19
CDR3 protein: CASSGGSGYTF
CDR3 DNA: TGTGCCAGTAGTGGCGGGTCTGGCTACACCTTC

D gene: TRBD1
CDR3 length: 19
J gene: TRBJ2-2
clone size: .
V gene: TRBV28
CDR3 protein: CASSPTLAGTVLNTGELFF
CDR3 DNA: TGTGCCAGCAGTCCAACCCTAGCAGGGACAGTTTTAAACACCGGGGAGCTGTTTTTT

D gene: TRBD1
CDR3 length: 15
J gene: TRBJ2-1
clone size: .
V gene: TRBV27
CDR3 protein: CASSPSDRFHNEQFF
CDR3 DNA: TGTGCCAGCAGTCCCTCGGACAGGTTCCACAATGAGCAGTTCTTC

D gene: .
CDR3 length: 15
J gene: TRBJ2-3
clone size: .
V gene: TRBV4-1
CDR3 protein: CASSQDPAGADTQYF
CDR3 DNA: TGCGCCAGCAGCCAAGATCCGGCAGGGGCAGATACGCAGTATTTT

D gene: .
CDR3 length: 16
J gene: TRBJ1-2
clone size: .
V gene: TRBV7-2
CDR3 protein: CASSLESGARGYGYTF
CDR3 DNA: TGTGCCAGCAGCTTGGAGTCCGGTGCTAGGGGCTATGGCTACACCTTC

D gene: .
CDR3 length: 12
J gene: TRBJ2-5
clone size: once
V gene: TRBV28
CDR3 protein: CASRAGLETQYF
CDR3 DNA: TGTGCCAGCAGGGCAGGGTTAGAGACCCAGTACTTC

D gene: .
CDR3 length: 16
J gene: TRBJ2-3
clone size: .
V gene: TRBV10-3
CDR3 protein: CAIRTRASSSTDTQYF
CDR3 DNA: TGTGCCATCAGGACGAGGGCCTCATCTAGCACAGATACGCAGTATTTT

D gene: TRBD2
CDR3 length: 17
J gene: TRBJ2-1
clone size: .
V gene: TRBV28
CDR3 protein: CASRLGTSGGGYNEQFF
CDR3 DNA: TGTGCCAGCAGACTTGGGACTAGCGGGGGCGGTTACAATGAGCAGTTCTTC

D gene: TRBD2
CDR3 length: 16
J gene: TRBJ2-5
clone size: few
V gene: TRBV9
CDR3 protein: CASSVAGGGVAETQYF
CDR3 DNA: TGTGCCAGCAGCGTAGCGGGCGGGGGGGTCGCCGAGACCCAGTACTTC

D gene: .
CDR3 length: 13
J gene: TRBJ1-1
clone size: .
V gene: TRBV3-1/TRBV3-2
CDR3 protein: CASSQETGTEAFF
CDR3 DNA: TGTGCCAGCAGCCAAGAAACGGGGACTGAAGCTTTCTTT

D gene: .
CDR3 length: 15
J gene: TRBJ1-2
clone size: .
V gene: TRBV19
CDR3 protein: CASSILRGQSSGYTF
CDR3 DNA: TGTGCCAGTAGTATCCTCCGTGGGCAGTCTTCTGGCTACACCTTC

D gene: .
CDR3 length: 12
J gene: TRBJ1-6
clone size: .
V gene: TRBV6-5
CDR3 protein: CAVSGRVSPLHF
CDR3 DNA: TGTGCCGTATCCGGGAGGGTCTCACCCCTCCACTTT

D gene: .
CDR3 length: 13
J gene: TRBJ2-1
clone size: .
V gene: TRBV5-4
CDR3 protein: CASSLGLTNEQFF
CDR3 DNA: TGTGCCAGCAGCTTGGGGCTCACCAATGAGCAGTTCTTC

D gene: TRBD2
CDR3 length: 15
J gene: TRBJ2-1
clone size: .
V gene: TRBV11-3
CDR3 protein: CASSLEGGGYNEQFF
CDR3 DNA: TGTGCCAGCAGCTTAGAGGGCGGGGGGTACAATGAGCAGTTCTTC

D gene: TRBD2
CDR3 length: 14
J gene: TRBJ2-5
clone size: .
V gene: TRBV2
CDR3 protein: CASSEREVQETQYF
CDR3 DNA: TGTGCCAGCAGTGAGCGGGAGGTTCAAGAGACCCAGTACTTC

D gene: TRBD1
CDR3 length: 19
J gene: TRBJ1-3
clone size: once
V gene: TRBV6-1
CDR3 protein: CASSDGGTGGVFGGNTIYF
CDR3 DNA: TGTGCCAGCAGTGACGGGGGGACAGGGGGCGTCTTCGGTGGAAACACCATATATTTT

D gene: .
CDR3 length: 13
J gene: TRBJ2-2
clone size: .
V gene: TRBV10-3
CDR3 protein: CAINPNGAGELFF
CDR3 DNA: TGTGCCATCAACCCTAACGGGGCCGGGGAGCTGTTTTTT

D gene: TRBD1
CDR3 length: 13
J gene: TRBJ2-1
clone size: .
V gene: TRBV6-5
CDR3 protein: CASRDREHNEQFF
CDR3 DNA: TGTGCCAGCCGGGACAGGGAGCACAATGAGCAGTTCTTC

D gene: TRBD2
CDR3 length: 15
J gene: TRBJ2-7
clone size: .
V gene: TRBV5-5
CDR3 protein: CASSLLAGSSYEQYF
CDR3 DNA: TGTGCCAGCAGCTTGCTAGCGGGGTCGAGCTACGAGCAGTACTTC

D gene: TRBD1
CDR3 length: 16
J gene: TRBJ2-1
clone size: .
V gene: TRBV7-9
CDR3 protein: CASSPGTGGDYNEQFF
CDR3 DNA: TGTGCCAGCAGCCCCGGGACAGGGGGTGACTACAATGAGCAGTTCTTC

D gene: TRBD1
CDR3 length: 15
J gene: TRBJ1-3
clone size: .
V gene: TRBV2
CDR3 protein: CASRIPGQGGNTIYF
CDR3 DNA: TGTGCCAGCAGGATACCTGGACAGGGGGGAAACACCATATATTTT

D gene: .
CDR3 length: 16
J gene: TRBJ2-2
clone size: .
V gene: TRBV5-1
CDR3 protein: CASSLVNGQNTGELFF
CDR3 DNA: TGCGCCAGCAGCTTGGTTAACGGACAGAACACCGGGGAGCTGTTTTTT

D gene: .
CDR3 length: 14
J gene: TRBJ2-1
clone size: .
V gene: TRBV7-9
CDR3 protein: CASSDRDFYNEQFF
CDR3 DNA: TGTGCCAGCAGCGACCGGGACTTCTACAATGAGCAGTTCTTC

D gene: TRBD1
CDR3 length: 16
J gene: TRBJ1-4
clone size: few
V gene: TRBV7-6
CDR3 protein: CASSPGQGTTNEKLFF
CDR3 DNA: TGTGCCAGCAGCCCAGGACAGGGCACAACTAATGAAAAACTGTTTTTT

D gene: TRBD1
CDR3 length: 14
J gene: TRBJ1-1
clone size: .
V gene: TRBV5-1
CDR3 protein: CASGRTGGDTEAFF
CDR3 DNA: TGCGCCAGCGGAAGAACAGGGGGGGACACTGAAGCTTTCTTT

D gene: .
CDR3 length: 18
J gene: TRBJ2-1
clone size: .
V gene: TRBV20-1
CDR3 protein: CSASASLSRSYSYNEQFF
CDR3 DNA: TGCAGTGCTAGTGCCTCCCTTTCTCGGAGCTACTCCTACAATGAGCAGTTCTTC

D gene: .
CDR3 length: 11
J gene: TRBJ2-3
clone size: .
V gene: TRBV2
CDR3 protein: CASSERDTQYF
CDR3 DNA: TGTGCCAGCAGTGAGAGAGATACGCAGTATTTT

D gene: TRBD1
CDR3 length: 16
J gene: TRBJ2-5
clone size: .
V gene: TRBV20-1
CDR3 protein: CSASTPGQGRQETQYF
CDR3 DNA: TGCAGTGCTAGTACTCCGGGACAGGGGCGCCAAGAGACCCAGTACTTC

D gene: .
CDR3 length: 11
J gene: TRBJ2-3
clone size: .
V gene: TRBV11-2
CDR3 protein: CASSHTDTQYF
CDR3 DNA: TGTGCCAGCAGCCACACAGATACGCAGTATTTT

D gene: TRBD1
CDR3 length: 15
J gene: TRBJ2-1
clone size: .
V gene: TRBV7-8
CDR3 protein: CASSVGQGGINEQFF
CDR3 DNA: TGTGCCAGCAGCGTAGGACAGGGAGGTATCAATGAGCAGTTCTTC

D gene: TRBD2
CDR3 length: 16
J gene: TRBJ2-5
clone size: few
V gene: TRBV4-3
CDR3 protein: CASSQDVAGGGETQYF
CDR3 DNA: TGCGCCAGCAGCCAAGATGTAGCGGGGGGCGGAGAGACCCAGTACTTC

D gene: TRBD2
CDR3 length: 15
J gene: TRBJ2-3
clone size: .
V gene: TRBV10-1
CDR3 protein: CASSSSGSSTDTQYF
CDR3 DNA: TGCGCCAGCAGTAGTAGCGGGAGTAGCACAGATACGCAGTATTTT

D gene: .
CDR3 length: 13
J gene: TRBJ2-5
clone size: .
V gene: TRBV7-9
CDR3 protein: CASSLVTGETQYF
CDR3 DNA: TGTGCCAGCAGCTTGGTGACTGGAGAGACCCAGTACTTC

D gene: .
CDR3 length: 14
J gene: TRBJ1-2
clone size: .
V gene: TRBV28
CDR3 protein: CASSEDPGRNGYTF
CDR3 DNA: TGTGCCAGCAGTGAGGACCCAGGGAGGAATGGCTACACCTTC

D gene: .
CDR3 length: 15
J gene: TRBJ1-4
clone size: .
V gene: TRBV19
CDR3 protein: CASSTTETTNEKLFF
CDR3 DNA: TGTGCCAGTAGTACCACAGAGACAACTAATGAAAAACTGTTTTTT

D gene: .
CDR3 length: 13
J gene: TRBJ1-2
clone size: .
V gene: TRBV6-2/TRBV6-3
CDR3 protein: CASSSTGSYGYTF
CDR3 DNA: TGTGCCAGCAGTTCGACAGGTAGCTATGGCTACACCTTC

D gene: .
CDR3 length: 14
J gene: TRBJ1-5
clone size: .
V gene: TRBV4-2
CDR3 protein: CASSQDHSNQPQHF
CDR3 DNA: TGTGCCAGCAGCCAAGACCACAGTAATCAGCCCCAGCATTTT

D gene: TRBD1
CDR3 length: 17
J gene: TRBJ2-1
clone size: .
V gene: TRBV28
CDR3 protein: CASSPVLTGGEENEQFF
CDR3 DNA: TGTGCCAGCAGCCCCGTTTTGACAGGGGGCGAGGAGAATGAGCAGTTCTTC

D gene: .
CDR3 length: 18
J gene: TRBJ1-3
clone size: .
V gene: TRBV3-1/TRBV3-2
CDR3 protein: CASSQDRGGLNSGNTIYF
CDR3 DNA: TGTGCCAGCAGCCAAGATCGAGGCGGACTGAACTCTGGAAACACCATATATTTT

D gene: TRBD2
CDR3 length: 17
J gene: TRBJ2-3
clone size: .
V gene: TRBV19
CDR3 protein: CASKGNSGSYRTDTQYF
CDR3 DNA: TGTGCCAGTAAGGGGAATAGCGGGAGTTACCGCACAGATACGCAGTATTTT

D gene: .
CDR3 length: 14
J gene: TRBJ1-2
clone size: .
V gene: TRBV27
CDR3 protein: CASSPRSLNYGYTF
CDR3 DNA: TGTGCCAGCAGTCCCCGATCACTAAACTATGGCTACACCTTC